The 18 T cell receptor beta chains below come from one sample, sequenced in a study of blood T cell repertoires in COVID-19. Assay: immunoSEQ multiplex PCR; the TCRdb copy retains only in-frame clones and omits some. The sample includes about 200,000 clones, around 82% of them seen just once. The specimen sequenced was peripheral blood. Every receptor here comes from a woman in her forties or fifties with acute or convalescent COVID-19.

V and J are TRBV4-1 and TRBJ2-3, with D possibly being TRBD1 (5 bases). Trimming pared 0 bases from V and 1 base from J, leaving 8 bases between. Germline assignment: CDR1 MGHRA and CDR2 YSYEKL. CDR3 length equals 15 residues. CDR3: CASSQDSRGTDTQYF. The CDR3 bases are TGCGCCAGCAGCCAAGATTCCAGGGGCACAGATACGCAGTATTTT.

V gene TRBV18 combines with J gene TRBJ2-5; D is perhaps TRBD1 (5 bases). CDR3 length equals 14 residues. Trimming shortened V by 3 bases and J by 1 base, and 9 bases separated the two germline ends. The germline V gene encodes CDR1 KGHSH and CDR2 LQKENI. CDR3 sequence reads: CASSPAGLQETQYF. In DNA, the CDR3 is TGTGCCAGCTCACCGGCAGGGCTCCAAGAGACCCAGTACTTC.

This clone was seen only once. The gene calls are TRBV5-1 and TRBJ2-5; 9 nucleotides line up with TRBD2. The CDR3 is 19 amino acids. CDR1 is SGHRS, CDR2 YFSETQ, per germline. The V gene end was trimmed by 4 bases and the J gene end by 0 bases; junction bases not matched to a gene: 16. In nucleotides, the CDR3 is TGCGCCAGCAGCCCATTCCCCCCCTCTAGCGGGGTGTACCAAGAGACCCAGTACTTC. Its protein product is CASSPFPPSSGVYQETQYF.

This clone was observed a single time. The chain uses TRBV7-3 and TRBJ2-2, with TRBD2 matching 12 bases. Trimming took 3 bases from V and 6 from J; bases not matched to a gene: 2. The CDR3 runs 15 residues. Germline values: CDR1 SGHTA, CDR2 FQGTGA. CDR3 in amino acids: CASSLTSGSAGELFF. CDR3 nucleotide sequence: TGTGCCAGCAGCTTGACTAGCGGGAGTGCCGGGGAGCTGTTTTTT.

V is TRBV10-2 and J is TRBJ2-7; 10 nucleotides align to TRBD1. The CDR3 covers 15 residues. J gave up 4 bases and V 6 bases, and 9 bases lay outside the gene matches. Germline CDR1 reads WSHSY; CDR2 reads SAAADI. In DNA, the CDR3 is TGCGCCAGCAGCCGGAGACAGGGGGCTCGTTACGAGCAGTACTTC. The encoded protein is CASSRRQGARYEQYF.

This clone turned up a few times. CDR3 sequence: CASSFEPGQGTGELFF. The CDR3 DNA is TGTGCCAGCAGCTTTGAACCGGGACAGGGGACCGGGGAGCTGTTTTTT. The rearrangement joins TRBV7-3 to TRBJ2-2, with TRBD1 matching over 10 bases. This CDR3 has 16 residues. The J segment lost 5 bases and the V segment lost 3 bases, leaving 6 bases of the junction unmatched. Germline V gene data show CDR1 as SGHTA and CDR2 as FQGTGA.

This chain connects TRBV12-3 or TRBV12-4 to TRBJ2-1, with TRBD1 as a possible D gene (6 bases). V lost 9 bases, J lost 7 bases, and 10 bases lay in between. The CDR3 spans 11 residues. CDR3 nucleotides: TGTGCCAGTTCTAGGGGGAATGAGCAGTTCTTC. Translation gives CASSRGNEQFF.

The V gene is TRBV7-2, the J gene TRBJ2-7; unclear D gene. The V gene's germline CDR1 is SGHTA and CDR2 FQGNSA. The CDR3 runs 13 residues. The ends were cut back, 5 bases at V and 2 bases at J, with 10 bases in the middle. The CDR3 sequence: CASSASTAYEQYF. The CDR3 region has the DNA TGTGCCAGCAGCGCGTCCACAGCCTACGAGCAGTACTTC. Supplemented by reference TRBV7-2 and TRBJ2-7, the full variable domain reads GAGVSQSPSNKVTEKGKDVELRCDPISGHTALYWYRQSLGQGLEFLIYFQGNSAPDKSGLPSDRFSAERTGGSVSTLTIQRTQQEDSAVYLCASSASTAYEQYFGPGTRLTVT.

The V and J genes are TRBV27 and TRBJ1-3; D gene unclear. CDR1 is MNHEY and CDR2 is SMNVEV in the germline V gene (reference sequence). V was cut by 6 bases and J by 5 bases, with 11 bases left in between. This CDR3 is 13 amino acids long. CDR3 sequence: CASSPPERNTIYF. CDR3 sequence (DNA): TGTGCCAGCAGCCCGCCGGAGAGAAACACCATATATTTT.

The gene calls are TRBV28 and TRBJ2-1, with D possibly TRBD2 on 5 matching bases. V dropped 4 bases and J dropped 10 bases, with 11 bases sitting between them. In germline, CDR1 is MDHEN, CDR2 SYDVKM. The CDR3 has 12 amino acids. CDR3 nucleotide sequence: TGTGCCAGCAGTTCAATGGGCGGGGAGCAGTTCTTC. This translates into CASSSMGGEQFF. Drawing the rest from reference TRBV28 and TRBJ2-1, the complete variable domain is DVKVTQSSRYLVKRTGEKVFLECVQDMDHENMFWYRQDPGLGLRLIYFSYDVKMKEKGDIPEGYSVSREKKERFSLILESASTNQTSMYLCASSSMGGEQFFGPGTRLTVL.

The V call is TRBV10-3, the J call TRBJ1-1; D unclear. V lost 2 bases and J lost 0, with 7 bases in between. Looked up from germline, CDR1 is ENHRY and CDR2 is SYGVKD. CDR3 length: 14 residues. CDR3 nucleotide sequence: TGTGCCATCAGTGAGCCGAACATGAACACTGAAGCTTTCTTT. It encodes CAISEPNMNTEAFF.

CDR3 in amino acids: CASSPRSQGSGNTIYF. The CDR3 nucleotides are TGTGCCAGCAGCCCCCGGTCTCAGGGTTCTGGAAACACCATATATTTT. The V call is TRBV9, the J call TRBJ1-3; perhaps TRBD1 as D (5 bases). Looked up from germline, CDR1 is SGDLS and CDR2 is YYNGEE. This CDR3 contains 16 residues. Trimming left V 4 bases short and J 1 base short, with 15 bases between.

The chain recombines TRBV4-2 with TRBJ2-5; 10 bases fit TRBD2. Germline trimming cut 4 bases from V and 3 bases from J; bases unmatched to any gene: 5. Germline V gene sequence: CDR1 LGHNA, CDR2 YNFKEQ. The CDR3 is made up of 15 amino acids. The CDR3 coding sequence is TGTGCCAGCAGCCGGCAGCTAGCGGGAGAAGAGACCCAGTACTTC. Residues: CASSRQLAGEETQYF.

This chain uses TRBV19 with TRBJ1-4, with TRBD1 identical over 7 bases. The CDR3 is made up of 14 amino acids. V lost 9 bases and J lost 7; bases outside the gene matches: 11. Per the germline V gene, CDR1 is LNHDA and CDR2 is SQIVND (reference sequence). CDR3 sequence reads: CASRRGQEVEKLFF. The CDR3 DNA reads TGTGCCAGCCGCAGAGGACAGGAGGTTGAAAAACTGTTTTTT.

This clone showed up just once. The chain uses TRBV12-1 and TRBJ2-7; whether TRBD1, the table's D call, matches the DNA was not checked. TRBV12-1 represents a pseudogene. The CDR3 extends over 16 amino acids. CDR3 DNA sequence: TGTGCCAGCAGCGTGCCTCAGGGGGATCTTGCTTACGAGCAGTACTTC. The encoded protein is CASSVPQGDLAYEQYF.

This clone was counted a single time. CDR3 in amino acids: CASSGATGLQPQHF. DNA of the CDR3: TGTGCCAGCAGTGGAGCGACAGGTCTTCAGCCCCAGCATTTT. The rearrangement uses TRBV2 and TRBJ1-5, with a tentative D call TRBD1 (6 bases). CDR3 length: 14 residues. With 4 bases removed from V and 6 bases from J, the gap between germline ends came to 13 bases. Per germline, CDR1 SNHLY and CDR2 FYNNEI. Combining the CDR3 with reference TRBV2 and TRBJ1-5 gives the whole variable domain EPEVTQTPSHQVTQMGQEVILRCVPISNHLYFYWYRQILGQKVEFLVSFYNNEISEKSEIFDDQFSVERPDGSNFTLKIRSTKLEDSAMYFCASSGATGLQPQHFGDGTRLSIL.

The CDR3 sequence: CASSSQGAISNTEAFF. The CDR3 region has the DNA TGTGCCAGCTCATCACAGGGGGCGATTTCGAACACTGAAGCTTTCTTT. J is TRBJ1-1 and V is TRBV18, with 9 bases matching TRBD1. The germline V gene encodes CDR1 KGHSH and CDR2 LQKENI. The CDR3 is made up of 16 amino acids. With 5 bases clipped from V and 1 base from J, the junction kept 8 bases outside the gene matches.

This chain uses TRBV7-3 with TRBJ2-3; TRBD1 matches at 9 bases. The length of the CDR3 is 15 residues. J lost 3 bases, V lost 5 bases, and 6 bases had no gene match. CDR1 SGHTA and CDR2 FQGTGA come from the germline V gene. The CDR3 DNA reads TGTGCCAGCAGCCCCGGGACAGGGTCTACAGATACGCAGTATTTT. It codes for CASSPGTGSTDTQYF.